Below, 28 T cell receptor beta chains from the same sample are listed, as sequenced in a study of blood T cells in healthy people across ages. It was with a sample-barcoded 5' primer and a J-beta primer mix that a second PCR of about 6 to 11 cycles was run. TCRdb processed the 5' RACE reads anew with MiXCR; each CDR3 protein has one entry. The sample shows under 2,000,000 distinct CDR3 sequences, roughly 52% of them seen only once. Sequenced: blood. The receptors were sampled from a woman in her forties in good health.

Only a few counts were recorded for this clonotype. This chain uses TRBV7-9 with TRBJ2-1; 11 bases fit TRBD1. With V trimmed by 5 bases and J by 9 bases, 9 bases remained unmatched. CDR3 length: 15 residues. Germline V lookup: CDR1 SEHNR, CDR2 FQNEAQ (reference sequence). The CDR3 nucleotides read TGTGCCAGCAGCCATTCCGGACAGGGGGCTGGTGAGCAGTTCTTC. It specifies CASSHSGQGAGEQFF.

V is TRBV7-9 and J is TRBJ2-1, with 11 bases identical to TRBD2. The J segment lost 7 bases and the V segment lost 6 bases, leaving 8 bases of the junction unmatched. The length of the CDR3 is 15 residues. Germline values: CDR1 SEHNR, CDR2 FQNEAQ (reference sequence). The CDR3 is CASSYLAGGQNEQFF. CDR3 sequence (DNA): TGTGCCAGCAGTTATCTAGCGGGGGGACAGAATGAGCAGTTCTTC. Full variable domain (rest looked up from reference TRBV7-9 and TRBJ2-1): DTGVSQNPRHKITKRGQNVTFRCDPISEHNRLYWYRQTLGQGPEFLTYFQNEAQLEKSRLLSDRFSAERPKGSFSTLEIQRTEQGDSAMYLCASSYLAGGQNEQFFGPGTRLTVL.

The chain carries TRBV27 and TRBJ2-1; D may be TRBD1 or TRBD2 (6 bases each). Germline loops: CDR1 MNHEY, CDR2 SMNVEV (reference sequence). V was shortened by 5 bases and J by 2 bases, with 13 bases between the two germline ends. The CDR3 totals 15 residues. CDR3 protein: CASSKPGGPYNEQFF. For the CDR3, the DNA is TGTGCCAGCAGTAAACCTGGGGGGCCCTACAATGAGCAGTTCTTC.

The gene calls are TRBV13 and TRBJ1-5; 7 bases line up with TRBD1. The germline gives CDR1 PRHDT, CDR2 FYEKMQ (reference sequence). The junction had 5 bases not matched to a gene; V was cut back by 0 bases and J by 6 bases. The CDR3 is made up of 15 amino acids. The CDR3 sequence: CASSLGDREGQPQHF. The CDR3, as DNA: TGTGCCAGCAGCTTAGGCGACAGGGAGGGTCAGCCCCAGCATTTT.

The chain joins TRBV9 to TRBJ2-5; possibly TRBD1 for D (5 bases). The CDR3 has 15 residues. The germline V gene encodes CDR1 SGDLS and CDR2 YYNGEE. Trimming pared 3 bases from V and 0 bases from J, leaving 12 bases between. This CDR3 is CASSGTAGNQETQYF. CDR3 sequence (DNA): TGTGCCAGCAGCGGGACCGCAGGGAACCAAGAGACCCAGTACTTC.

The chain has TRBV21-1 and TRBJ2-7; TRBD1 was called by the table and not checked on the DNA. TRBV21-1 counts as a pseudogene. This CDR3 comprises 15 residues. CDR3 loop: CASSTQWDSTYEQYF. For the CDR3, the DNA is TGTGCCAGCAGCACCCAATGGGACAGCACCTACGAGCAGTACTTC.

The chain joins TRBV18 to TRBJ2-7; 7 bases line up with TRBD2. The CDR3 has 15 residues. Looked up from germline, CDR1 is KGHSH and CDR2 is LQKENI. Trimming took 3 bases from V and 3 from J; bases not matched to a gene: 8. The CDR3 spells CASSPPAGAHYEQYF. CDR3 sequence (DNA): TGTGCCAGCTCACCCCCCGCGGGAGCCCACTACGAGCAGTACTTC.

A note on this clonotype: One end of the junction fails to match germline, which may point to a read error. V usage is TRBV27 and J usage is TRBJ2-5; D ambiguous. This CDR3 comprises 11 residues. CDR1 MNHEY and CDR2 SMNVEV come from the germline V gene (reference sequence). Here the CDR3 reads CASRIGEAQYF. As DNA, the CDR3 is TGTGCCAGCAGAATCGGAGAGGCCCAGTACTTC.

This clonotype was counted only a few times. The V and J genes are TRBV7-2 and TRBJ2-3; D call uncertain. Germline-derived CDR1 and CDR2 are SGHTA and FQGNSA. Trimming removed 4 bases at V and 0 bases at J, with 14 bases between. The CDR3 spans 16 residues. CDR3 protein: CASSSYKGTSTDTQYF. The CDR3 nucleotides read TGTGCCAGCAGCTCGTACAAGGGAACTAGCACAGATACGCAGTATTTT.

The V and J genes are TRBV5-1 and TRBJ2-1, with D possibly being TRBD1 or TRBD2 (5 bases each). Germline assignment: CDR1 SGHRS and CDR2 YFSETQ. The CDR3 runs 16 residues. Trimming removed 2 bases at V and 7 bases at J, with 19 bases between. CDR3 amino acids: CASSLGASGPPNEQFF. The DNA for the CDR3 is TGCGCCAGCAGCTTAGGGGCCAGCGGACCACCAAATGAGCAGTTCTTC.

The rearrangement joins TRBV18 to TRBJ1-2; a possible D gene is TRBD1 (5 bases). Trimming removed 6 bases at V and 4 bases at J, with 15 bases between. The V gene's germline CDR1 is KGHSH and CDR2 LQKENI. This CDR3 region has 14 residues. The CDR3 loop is CASSLGQDSYGYTF. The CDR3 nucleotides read TGTGCCAGCTCCCTCGGACAAGACTCCTATGGCTACACCTTC.

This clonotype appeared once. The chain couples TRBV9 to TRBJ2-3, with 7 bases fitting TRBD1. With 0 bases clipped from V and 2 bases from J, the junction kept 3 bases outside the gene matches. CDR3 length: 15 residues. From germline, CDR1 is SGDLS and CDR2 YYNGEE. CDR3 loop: CASSVGQGFTDTQYF. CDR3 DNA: TGTGCCAGCAGCGTAGGACAGGGCTTCACAGATACGCAGTATTTT.

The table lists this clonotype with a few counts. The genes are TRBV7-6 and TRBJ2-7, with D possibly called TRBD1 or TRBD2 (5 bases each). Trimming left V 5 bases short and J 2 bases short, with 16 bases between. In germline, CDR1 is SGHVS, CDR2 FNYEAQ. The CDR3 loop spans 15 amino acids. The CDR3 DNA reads TGTGCCAGCAGCCCAGTCGGTGGGGGTACCTACGAGCAGTACTTC. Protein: CASSPVGGGTYEQYF.

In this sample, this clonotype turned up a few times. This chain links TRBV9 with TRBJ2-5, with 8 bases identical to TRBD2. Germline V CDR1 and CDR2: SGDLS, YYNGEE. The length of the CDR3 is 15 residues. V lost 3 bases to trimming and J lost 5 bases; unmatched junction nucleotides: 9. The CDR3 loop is CASSAGSTSAETQYF. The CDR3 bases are TGTGCCAGCAGCGCCGGATCGACTAGCGCGGAGACCCAGTACTTC.

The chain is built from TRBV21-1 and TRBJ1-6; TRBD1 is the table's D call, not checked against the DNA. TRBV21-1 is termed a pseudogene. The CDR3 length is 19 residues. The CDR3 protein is CASSKVVLGGPNNFSPLHF. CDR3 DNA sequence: TGTGCCAGCAGCAAAGTGGTCTTAGGGGGACCAAATAATTTTTCACCCCTCCACTTT.

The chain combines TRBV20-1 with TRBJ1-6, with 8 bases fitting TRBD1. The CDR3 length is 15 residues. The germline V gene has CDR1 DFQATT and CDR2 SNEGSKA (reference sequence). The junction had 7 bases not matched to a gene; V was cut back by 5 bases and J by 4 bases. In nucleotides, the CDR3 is TGCAGTGCTCCAGGGACAGGCGATTATAATTCACCCCTCCACTTT. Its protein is CSAPGTGDYNSPLHF.

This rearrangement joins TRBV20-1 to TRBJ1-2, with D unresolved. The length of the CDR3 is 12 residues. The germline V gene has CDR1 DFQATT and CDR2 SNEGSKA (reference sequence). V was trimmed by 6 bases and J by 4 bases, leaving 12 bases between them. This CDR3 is CSAPRAGYGYTF. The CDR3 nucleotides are TGCAGTGCCCCGCGGGCTGGCTATGGCTACACCTTC.

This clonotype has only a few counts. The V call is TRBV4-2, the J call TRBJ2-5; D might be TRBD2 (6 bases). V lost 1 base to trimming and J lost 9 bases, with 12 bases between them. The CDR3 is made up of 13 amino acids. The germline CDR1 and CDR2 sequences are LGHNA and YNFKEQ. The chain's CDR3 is CASSQVEGDAQYF. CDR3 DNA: TGTGCCAGCAGCCAAGTGGAGGGAGACGCCCAGTACTTC.

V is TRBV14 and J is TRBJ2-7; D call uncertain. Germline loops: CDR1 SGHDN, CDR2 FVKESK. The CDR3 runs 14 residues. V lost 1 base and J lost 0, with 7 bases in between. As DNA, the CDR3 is TGTGCCAGCAGCCAAGTGTTCACCTCCTACGAGCAGTACTTC. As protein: CASSQVFTSYEQYF.

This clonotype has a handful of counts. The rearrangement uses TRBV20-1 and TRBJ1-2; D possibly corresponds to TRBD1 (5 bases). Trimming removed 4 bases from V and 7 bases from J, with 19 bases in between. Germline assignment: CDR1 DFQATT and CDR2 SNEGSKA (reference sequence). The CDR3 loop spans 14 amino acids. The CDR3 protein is CSANGDGALRGYTF. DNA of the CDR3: TGCAGTGCTAACGGGGACGGAGCCCTCCGTGGCTACACCTTC.

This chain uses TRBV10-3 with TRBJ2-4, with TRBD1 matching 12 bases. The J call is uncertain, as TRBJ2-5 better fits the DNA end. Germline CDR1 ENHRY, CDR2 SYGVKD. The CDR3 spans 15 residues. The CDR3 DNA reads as TGTGCCATCAGTGGGGACAGGGGGCGTGAGGAGACCCAGTACTTC. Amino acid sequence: CAISGDRGREETQYF.

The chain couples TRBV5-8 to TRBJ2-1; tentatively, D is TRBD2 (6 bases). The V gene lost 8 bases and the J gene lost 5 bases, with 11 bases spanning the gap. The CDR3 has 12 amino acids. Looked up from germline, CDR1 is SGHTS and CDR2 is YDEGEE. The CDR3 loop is CARTQRDNEQFF. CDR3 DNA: TGTGCCAGGACCCAGCGGGACAATGAGCAGTTCTTC.

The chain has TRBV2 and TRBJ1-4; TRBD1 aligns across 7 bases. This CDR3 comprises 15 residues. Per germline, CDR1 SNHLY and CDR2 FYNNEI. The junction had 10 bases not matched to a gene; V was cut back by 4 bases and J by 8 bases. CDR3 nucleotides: TGTGCCAGCAGTGTATCGACAGGGTTGCGAGAAAAACTGTTTTTT. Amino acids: CASSVSTGLREKLFF.

This CDR3 is CASSSYENTQETQYF. As DNA, the CDR3 is TGTGCCAGCAGTTCGTACGAAAACACCCAAGAGACCCAGTACTTC. The V gene is TRBV27, the J gene TRBJ2-5; no clear D. Trimming shortened V by 4 bases and J by 1 base, and 13 bases separated the two germline ends. Germline V gene sequence: CDR1 MNHEY, CDR2 SMNVEV (reference sequence). The CDR3 loop spans 15 amino acids.

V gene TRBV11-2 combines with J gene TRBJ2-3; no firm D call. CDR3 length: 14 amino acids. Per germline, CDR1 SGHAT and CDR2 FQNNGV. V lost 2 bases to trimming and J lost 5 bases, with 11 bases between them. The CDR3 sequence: CASSLPMGRDTQYF. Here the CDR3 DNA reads TGTGCCAGCAGCTTACCAATGGGTAGAGATACGCAGTATTTT. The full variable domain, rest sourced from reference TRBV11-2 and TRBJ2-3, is EAGVAQSPRYKIIEKRQSVAFWCNPISGHATLYWYQQILGQGPKLLIQFQNNGVVDDSQLPKDRFSAERLKGVDSTLKIQPAKLEDSAVYLCASSLPMGRDTQYFGPGTRLTVL.

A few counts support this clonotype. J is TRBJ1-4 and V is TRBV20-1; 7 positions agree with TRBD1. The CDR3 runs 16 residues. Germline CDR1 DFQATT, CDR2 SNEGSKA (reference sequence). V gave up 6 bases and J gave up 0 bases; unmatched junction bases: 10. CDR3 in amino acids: CSAFQRQGATNEKLFF. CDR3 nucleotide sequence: TGCAGTGCCTTTCAGCGACAGGGTGCAACTAATGAAAAACTGTTTTTT.

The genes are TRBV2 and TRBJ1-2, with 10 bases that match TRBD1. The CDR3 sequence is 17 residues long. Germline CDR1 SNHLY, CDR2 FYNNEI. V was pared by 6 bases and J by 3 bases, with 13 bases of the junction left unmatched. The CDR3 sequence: CASRNLPTGTGDYGYTF. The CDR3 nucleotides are TGTGCCAGCAGAAATTTGCCCACCGGGACAGGGGACTATGGCTACACCTTC.

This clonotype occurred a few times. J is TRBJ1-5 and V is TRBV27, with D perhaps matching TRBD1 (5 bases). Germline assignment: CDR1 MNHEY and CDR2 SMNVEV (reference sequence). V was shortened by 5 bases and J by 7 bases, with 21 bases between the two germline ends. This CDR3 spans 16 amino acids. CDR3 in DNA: TGTGCCAGCAGTGGGATCGGGGTCCCGGGGGGGCAGCCCCAGCATTTT. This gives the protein CASSGIGVPGGQPQHF.